The entry below describes one T cell receptor beta chain. Its specific antigen is unknown. Its ends do not fully match the called genes, so a read error is possible. In total, 500 to 700 healthy bone marrow donors made up the cohort. All cohort members were sampled while nominally healthy, although unrecorded immune exposures were likely present. The donor was CMV seropositive and was included in the group of 250 to 350 seropositive cohort members. Each donor provided a peripheral blood sample, and peripheral blood mononuclear cells were used for TCR beta sequencing. The Qiagen DNeasy Blood Extraction Kit was used to extract genomic DNA from the blood cell samples. The data derive from a study of cytomegalovirus exposure and HLA in healthy donors (dated 2017 in TCRdb). Looking at the study overall: In an earlier analysis of 587 of the donors, 276 Gb of sequence data and approximately 100 million unique TCR beta sequences from roughly 190 million T cells were reported. Besides the first cohort of 666 subjects, a separate validation cohort made up of some 110 different subjects was used. In an earlier analysis of more than 550 of the donors, high-throughput TCR beta sequencing was used to judge whether each TCR beta V gene segment behaved as functional or pseudogenic. All discovery cohort repertoires had been generated on a single sequencing platform. The aim of the study was to test whether cataloging public T cell receptors could identify signatures of past pathogen exposure. Donor age, sex, ethnicity and CMV serostatus were collected together with the repertoire data. The study combined high-throughput TCR immunosequencing, statistical association of individual TCRs with disease status, and machine learning to predict cytomegalovirus infection status. In a later genetic analysis, genome-wide SNP genotypes for 398 of the 666 donors were used, and that subset was treated as a discovery cohort. Across around 400 genotyped donors of the cohort, an average of about 200,000 unique TCR beta nucleotide sequences per donor were sequenced, and approximately 17% of those sequences were non-productive. Rather than using new phenotypic data, the later analysis identified candidate immune exposures from TCR beta sequences and from how often those sequences occurred across donors. Roughly 5 DR-DQ haplotypes were handled as single units for association and clustering because linkage in the cohort was strong. The genetic ancestry cluster associated with self-reported Caucasian donors included roughly four fifths of the 300 to 400 genotyped donors. Both class I and class II loci were covered by HLA typing, at four-digit resolution. An early release covering roughly 580 HLA-typed donors comprised approximately 300 gigabases of sequencing data and approximately 85 million unique TCR sequences. The study used immunosequencing to profile the T cell repertoires of approximately 650 subjects and linked those repertoires to cytomegalovirus serostatus. The number of typed donors differed by locus: about 620-640 for A, B, C, DRB1 and DQB1; 500 to 550 for DQA1; around 610 for DPA1; and roughly 470 for DPB1. A later analysis re-analyzed previously published TCR beta repertoires from 650 to 800 donors and added high-resolution HLA genotyping to study TCR occurrence patterns. Results and caveats for the whole study, not just this receptor: Because HLA typing was unavailable for some donors at each locus, only the typed subset was used in association tests. Linkage disequilibrium might explain the correlated functional status among segregating V segments, but an unknown experimental factor could not be excluded. Roughly uniform sequencing depth across donors was assumed in presence/absence analyses, although this assumption may not hold. Because the 87-base-pair reads could not distinguish some IMGT-functional V segments, including TRBV6-2 and TRBV6-3, those segments were excluded. The sequencing pipeline was judged likely to have produced a cluster of highly shared sequence variants as a technical artifact. A further reported finding was that TCR beta sequences accurately predicted the HLA-A and HLA-B alleles for most subjects in the first cohort. In a later genetic analysis, a missense DCLRE1C variant was associated with V-gene and J-gene trimming of TCR beta chains, and the association was replicated in an independent cohort. For the cohort, immune exposure information was limited to CMV serostatus. The study gave a list of some 150 TCR beta chains associated with cytomegalovirus. A few of the identified cytomegalovirus-associated TCR beta chains were confirmed in vitro to be specific for cytomegalovirus antigens. This cohort had only TCR beta chains sequenced, and the lack of alpha or paired-chain data limited which features could be detected. According to a later genetic analysis, donors in an Asian-associated ancestry cluster had fewer N-insertions in productive TCRs than the roughly 700-donor mean. Specific HLA alleles were associated with roughly 17,000 TCR beta sequences at a false discovery rate of 0.05 in a later analysis. Across donors, most TCR sequences were observed very rarely, whereas some public TCRs were present in many individuals. The earlier analysis of nearly 600 of the donors excluded roughly 16 rarely observed V segments, including chromosome 9 orphons, because counts were too low. According to the authors, the approach could potentially be generalized to other disease states and immunological phenotypes. According to a later analysis, TCR association rates differed among HLA loci, with DRB1 alleles showing the most associated TCRs and HLA-C alleles showing the fewest. In an earlier analysis of approximately 590 of the donors, most TCR beta V segments were observed in productive rearrangements about 90% or about 30% of the time, broadly matching IMGT annotations. Most CMV-associated TCR beta chains appeared to be HLA-restricted in a later analysis, and the HLA associations seemed to be driven largely by CMV exposure. Strong co-occurrence of HLA alleles, especially DR and DQ, made assigning TCR associations to individual alleles difficult. The classifier was reported to diagnose cytomegalovirus status with high specificity and sensitivity in both the original cohort and the validation cohort. A later analysis found that HLA-associated TCR beta chains were more clonally expanded and had lower generation probabilities than equally common non-associated chains. A later analysis reported that several top co-occurrence clusters appeared linked to parvovirus B19, influenza, CMV and Epstein-Barr virus.

CDR1 and CDR2 (SEHNR, FQNEAQ) derive from the germline V gene (reference sequence). The CDR3 has 13 amino acids, counting the end cysteine and phenylalanine. The kept DNA is CDR3 alone, 39 bases in frame from the first base. The protocol used for the library was the immunoSEQ multiplex PCR assay. A mixture of 60 forward primers for TCR Vbeta segments and 13 reverse primers for TCR Jbeta segments was used in the multiplex PCR. A multiplex PCR assay on genomic DNA amplified the CDR3 region of rearranged TCR beta genes. The Illumina HiSeq System was used to sequence the amplified TCR beta libraries as 87-base-pair reads. The authors processed their data as follows. A later analysis counted around 72 million unique TCR beta chains across the 700 or so repertoires, and roughly 10 million of these chains were shared by at least two donors. Raw reads were error-corrected and collapsed into unique sequences by a nearest-neighbor algorithm in which closely related sequences were merged to remove PCR and sequencing errors. V, D and J gene segments were assigned by aligning CDR3 sequences to IMGT reference sequences. For a sequence to be retained, a match of at least six nucleotides was required to both a V gene segment and a J gene segment. Rearrangements were classified as productive when the CDR3 lacked stop codons and remained in frame with V and J, and all other rearrangements were classified as non-productive. CDR3 was defined by IMGT convention, running from the second conserved V-encoded cysteine to the conserved J-encoded phenylalanine. Sequences without an unambiguous match to a single V gene segment were excluded from the earlier analysis of 450 to 650 of the donors. In an earlier analysis of about 590 of the donors, a V segment was called functional when productive rearrangements were above 56.7%, and segregating when the standard deviation between donors exceeded 5%. A statistical classification framework was built to diagnose cytomegalovirus status from the catalog of TCR beta chain sequences. In a later analysis, TCR nucleotide sequences were compared against IMGT/GENE-DB human TR gene sequences so that V and J genes could be assigned. A later analysis assigned CDR3 sequences and most-parsimonious VDJ recombination scenarios with the TCRdist pipeline. In a later analysis, each TCR beta chain was defined by its CDR3 amino acid sequence together with its V-gene family, and reads lacking a unique V-gene family were excluded. As a way to deal with suspected cross-contamination and a sequencing artifact, a later analysis dropped 450 to 600 nucleotide sequences that were highly shared and had low generation probability. In a later analysis, a clonal expansion index for each public chain was calculated from normalized within-repertoire ranks of inferred template counts. Generation probabilities in a later analysis came from a VDJ recombination model fitted to out-of-frame rearrangements, and those results were checked against IGoR. Hypergeometric tests were used in a later analysis to score TCR-TCR, TCR-HLA and TCR-CMV co-occurrence, with a repertoire-size bias correction applied to the TCR pairs. In a later analysis, false discovery rates were estimated by permuting HLA or CMV assignments 20 times. In a later analysis, co-occurring TCRs were grouped using DBSCAN, with TCRdist sequence similarity added in when clustering inside HLA-allele-positive subsets. For co-occurrence clustering, repertoires with fewer than 30,000 or more than 120,000 public chains were excluded, along with about five repertoires with anomalous nucleotide sharing. TCRdb re-hosts the immuneACCESS table, in-frame sequences only. Its copies lack some clones; in the studies checked, an unresolved V gene accounts for under half of them, and the cause for the rest is not known. V and J calls and clone size are copied from that table; D and trimming were computed from the DNA. This sample gives roughly 120,000 clones in total; approximately 76% of them show up just once. 7.7% of the sample is taken by the ten largest.

Input material: PBMCs. The chain is encoded by TRBV7-9 joined to TRBJ2-4; a weak D assignment points to TRBD2 (5 bases agree). This sequence originates from a woman in her forties or fifties in good health and CMV-seropositive. The base sequence is TGTTCCAGCAGCTTATCCGGGTTGCGGGCTCAGTACTTC. This gives the protein CSSSLSGLRAQYF.